Listed here are 13 T cell receptor beta chains from one sample, sequenced in a study of T cell responses to AZD1222 COVID-19 vaccine. Profiled with immunoSEQ multiplex PCR; TCRdb holds only in-frame clones, not every one. The sample lists just over 150,000 clones, 85% to 95% seen once, with approximately 1.5% in the top ten. The sample in question was peripheral blood, obtained 28 days after the second AZD1222 dose. Source of these receptors: an adult who received the AZD1222 COVID-19 vaccine.

This clone came up once. The chain links TRBV3-1 (or the pseudogene TRBV3-2) to TRBJ1-4, with TRBD1 as a possible D gene (6 bases). The CDR3 length is 16 residues. CDR1 and CDR2 from the germline V gene are LGHDT and YNNKEL (reference sequence). Deletions cut 3 bases from V and 0 bases from J, with 11 bases between. The CDR3 here is CASSQRTVATNEKLFF. The CDR3, as DNA: TGTGCCAGCAGCCAGCGGACAGTTGCAACTAATGAAAAACTGTTTTTT.

This chain uses TRBV27 with TRBJ1-1, with D uncertain. Germline loops: CDR1 MNHEY, CDR2 SMNVEV (reference sequence). Trimming stripped 3 bases from V and 4 bases from J, with 12 bases between. This CDR3 is built from 14 residues. The CDR3 region has the DNA TGTGCCAGCAGTTTTCGGCCATTTGGCACTGAAGCTTTCTTT. It encodes CASSFRPFGTEAFF.

The chain recombines TRBV27 with TRBJ2-2; perhaps TRBD2 as D (5 bases). The germline gives CDR1 MNHEY, CDR2 SMNVEV (reference sequence). The CDR3 runs 15 residues. V was clipped by 5 bases and J by 1 base, with 11 bases between them. The CDR3 nucleotides read TGTGCCAGCAGTACCGCCGGGATGAACACCGGGGAGCTGTTTTTT. Encoded protein: CASSTAGMNTGELFF.

The sample holds one count of this clone. V is TRBV2 and J is TRBJ1-1, with unresolved D. V was trimmed by 8 bases and J by 3 bases, leaving 13 bases between them. The CDR3 sequence is 13 residues long. The germline V gene encodes CDR1 SNHLY and CDR2 FYNNEI. In nucleotides, the CDR3 is TGTGCCAGCTCCACCGAGGGCCACACTGAAGCTTTCTTT. This gives the protein CASSTEGHTEAFF.

The V call is TRBV11-2, the J call TRBJ2-1; TRBD2 agrees at 10 bases. The CDR3 loop spans 16 amino acids. Germline V gene lookup returns CDR1 SGHAT and CDR2 FQNNGV. V was pared by 8 bases and J by 8 bases, with 15 bases of the junction left unmatched. The CDR3 sequence is CASSLKRLAGVDEQFF. DNA for the CDR3: TGTGCCAGCTCCCTGAAGAGGCTAGCGGGAGTGGATGAGCAGTTCTTC.

The chain is built from TRBV28 and TRBJ1-2; the D is unclear. CDR1 is MDHEN and CDR2 is SYDVKM in the germline V gene. V was trimmed by 8 bases and J by 2 bases, leaving 3 bases between them. CDR3 length: 10 residues. The CDR3 protein is CASGNYGYTF. CDR3 sequence (DNA): TGTGCCAGCGGGAACTATGGCTACACCTTC.

The V and J genes are TRBV15 and TRBJ1-3; TRBD1 matches 7 bases. The CDR3 runs to 20 residues. CDR1 is LNHNV and CDR2 is YYDKDF in the germline V gene (reference sequence). V lost 2 bases and J lost 0; bases outside the gene matches: 16. The DNA for the CDR3 is TGTGCCACCAGCAGAAGCCGGGGGCAGGGACAGCTTAACTCTGGAAACACCATATATTTT. It translates to CATSRSRGQGQLNSGNTIYF.

The V and J genes are TRBV13 and TRBJ1-6, with D unclear. The CDR3 loop spans 15 amino acids. Germline V CDR1 and CDR2: PRHDT, FYEKMQ (reference sequence). V lost 5 bases to trimming and J lost 10 bases, with 18 bases between them. The CDR3, as DNA: TGTGCCAGCAGCCCCTCTTCAGTAGGGCACTCACCCCTCCACTTT. This codes for CASSPSSVGHSPLHF.

The V gene is TRBV20-1, the J gene TRBJ1-3; D may be TRBD1 (5 bases). The CDR3 has 11 residues. Germline V lookup: CDR1 DFQATT, CDR2 SNEGSKA (reference sequence). The ends were cut back, 6 bases at V and 5 bases at J, with 8 bases in the middle. CDR3 sequence: CSARQRNTIYF. The CDR3 region has the DNA TGCAGTGCCCGACAGAGAAACACCATATATTTT.

This chain joins TRBV20-1 and TRBJ1-4; 7 nucleotides align to TRBD1. This CDR3 contains 16 residues. Germline V lookup: CDR1 DFQATT, CDR2 SNEGSKA (reference sequence). Trimming cost V 3 bases and J 4 bases; bases outside gene matches: 11. CDR3 in DNA: TGCAGTGCTAGTGAATTACAGGGACAGTTTAATGAAAAACTGTTTTTT. Encoded protein: CSASELQGQFNEKLFF.

The V and J genes are TRBV5-1 and TRBJ2-3; the D gene is possibly TRBD1 (5 bases). This CDR3 spans 16 amino acids. Germline CDR1 and CDR2: SGHRS and YFSETQ. V lost 0 bases, J lost 2 bases, and 13 bases lay in between. As DNA, the CDR3 is TGCGCCAGCAGCTTGGCCTCGACAGACCCCACAGATACGCAGTATTTT. Amino acid sequence: CASSLASTDPTDTQYF.

The chain is built from TRBV28 and TRBJ1-4, with unresolved D. The CDR3 runs 14 residues. The germline gives CDR1 MDHEN, CDR2 SYDVKM. V was shortened by 4 bases and J by 8 bases, with 14 bases between the two germline ends. The CDR3 nucleotides read TGTGCCAGCAGTTCCGTGAGGTTTGCGGAAAAACTGTTTTTT. Encoded protein: CASSSVRFAEKLFF.

The chain carries TRBV18 and TRBJ1-6; 8 nucleotides align to TRBD1. Per germline, CDR1 KGHSH and CDR2 LQKENI. J was trimmed by 10 bases and V by 2 bases; bases with no gene match: 4. The CDR3 runs 14 residues. The CDR3 DNA reads as TGTGCCAGCTCACCAAGGACAGGGAGATCACCCCTCCACTTT. Protein product: CASSPRTGRSPLHF.